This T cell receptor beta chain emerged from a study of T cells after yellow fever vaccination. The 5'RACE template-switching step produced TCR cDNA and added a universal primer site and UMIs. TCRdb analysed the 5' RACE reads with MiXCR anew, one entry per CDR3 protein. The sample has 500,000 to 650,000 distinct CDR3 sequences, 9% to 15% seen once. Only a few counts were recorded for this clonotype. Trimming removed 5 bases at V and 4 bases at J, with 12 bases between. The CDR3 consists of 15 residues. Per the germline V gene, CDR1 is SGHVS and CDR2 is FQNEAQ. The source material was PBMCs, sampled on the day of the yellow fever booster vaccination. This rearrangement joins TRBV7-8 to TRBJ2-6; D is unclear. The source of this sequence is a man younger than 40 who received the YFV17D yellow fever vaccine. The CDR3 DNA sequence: TGTGCCAGCAGCACCACTCCGTCCGGGGCCAACGTCCTGACTTTC. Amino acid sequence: CASSTTPSGANVLTF.